This T cell receptor (beta chain) was captured by sequencing in a study of spatial heterogeneity in lung cancer. Findings of the study overall: Ubiquitous expanded tumor TCRs showed up in blood more at resection than follow-up.

TCRdb re-called the 5' RACE reads with MiXCR, one entry per CDR3 protein. The table records 23,000 or so distinct CDR3 sequences, about 4.4% of them present only once. Germline values: CDR1 MNHEY, CDR2 SVGAGI. CDR3 size: 14 residues. V shed 5 bases and J 5 bases; nucleotides not matched to a gene: 5. Noted time point: sample taken at primary tumor resection. Patients with untreated early-stage non-small cell lung cancer, numbering some 72, were the donors. Unsorted whole RNA samples from tumor, nontumor lung or frozen PBMC were sequenced. This clonotype came up a few times. Antigen unknown. The input for sequencing was PBMCs, taken at surgery. This clonotype was obtained from a male donor with early-stage non-small cell lung cancer. This sequence joins TRBV6-5 and TRBJ2-3; 9 bases match TRBD1. The CDR3, as DNA: TGTGCCAGCAGTCCAACAGGGGGCAGAGATACGCAGTATTTT. Translating gives CASSPTGGRDTQYF.